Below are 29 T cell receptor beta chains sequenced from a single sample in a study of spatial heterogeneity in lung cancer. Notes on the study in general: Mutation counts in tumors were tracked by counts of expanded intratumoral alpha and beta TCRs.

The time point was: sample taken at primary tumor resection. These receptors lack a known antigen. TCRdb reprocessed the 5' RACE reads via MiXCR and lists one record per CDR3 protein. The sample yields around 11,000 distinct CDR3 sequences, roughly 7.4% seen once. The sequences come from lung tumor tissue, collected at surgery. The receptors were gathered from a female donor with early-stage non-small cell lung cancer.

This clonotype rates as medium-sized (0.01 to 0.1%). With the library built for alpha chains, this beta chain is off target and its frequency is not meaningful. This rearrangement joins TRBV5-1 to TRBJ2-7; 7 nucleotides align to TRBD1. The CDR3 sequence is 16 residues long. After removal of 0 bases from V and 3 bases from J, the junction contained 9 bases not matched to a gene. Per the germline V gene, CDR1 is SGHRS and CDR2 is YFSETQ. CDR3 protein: CASSLAPTGNNYEQYF. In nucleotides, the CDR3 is TGCGCCAGCAGCTTGGCCCCGACAGGGAATAACTACGAGCAGTACTTC.

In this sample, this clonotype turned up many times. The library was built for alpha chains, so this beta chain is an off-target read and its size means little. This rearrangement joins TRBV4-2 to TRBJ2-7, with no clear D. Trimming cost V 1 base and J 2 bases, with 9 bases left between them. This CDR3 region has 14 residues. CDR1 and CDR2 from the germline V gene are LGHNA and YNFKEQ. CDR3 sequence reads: CASSQVLNPYEQYF. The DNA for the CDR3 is TGTGCCAGCAGCCAAGTCCTCAATCCCTACGAGCAGTACTTC.

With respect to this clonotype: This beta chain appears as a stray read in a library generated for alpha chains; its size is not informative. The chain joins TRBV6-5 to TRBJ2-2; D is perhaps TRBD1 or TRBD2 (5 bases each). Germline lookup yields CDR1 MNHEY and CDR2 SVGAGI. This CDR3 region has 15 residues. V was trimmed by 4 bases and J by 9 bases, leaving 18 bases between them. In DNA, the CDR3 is TGTGCCAGCAGTTTCTTCCGGGGCGGAGGCCGGGAGCTGTTTTTT. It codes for CASSFFRGGGRELFF.

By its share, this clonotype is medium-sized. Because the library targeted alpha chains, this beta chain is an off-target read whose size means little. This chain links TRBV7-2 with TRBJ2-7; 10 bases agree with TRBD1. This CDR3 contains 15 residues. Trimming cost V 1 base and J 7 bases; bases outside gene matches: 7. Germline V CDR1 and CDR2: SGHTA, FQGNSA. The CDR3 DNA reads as TGTGCCAGCAGCTTAGAGGGACAGGGGTATAGAGAGCAGTACTTC. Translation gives CASSLEGQGYREQYF.

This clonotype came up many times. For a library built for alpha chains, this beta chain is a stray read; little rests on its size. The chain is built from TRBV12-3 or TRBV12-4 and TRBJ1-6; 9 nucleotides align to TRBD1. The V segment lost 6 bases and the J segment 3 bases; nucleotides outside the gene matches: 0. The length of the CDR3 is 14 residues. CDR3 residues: CASRGQGYNSPLHF. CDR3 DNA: TGTGCCAGCAGGGGACAGGGCTATAATTCACCCCTCCACTTT.

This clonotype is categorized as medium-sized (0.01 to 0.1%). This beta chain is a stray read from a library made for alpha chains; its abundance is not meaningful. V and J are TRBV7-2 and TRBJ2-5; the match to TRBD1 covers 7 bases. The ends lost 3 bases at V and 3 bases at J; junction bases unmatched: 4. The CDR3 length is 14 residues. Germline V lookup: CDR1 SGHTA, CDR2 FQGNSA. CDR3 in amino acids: CASSFNRGKETQYF. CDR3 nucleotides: TGTGCCAGCAGCTTCAACAGGGGAAAAGAGACCCAGTACTTC. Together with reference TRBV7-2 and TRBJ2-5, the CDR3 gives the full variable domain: GAGVSQSPSNKVTEKGKDVELRCDPISGHTALYWYRQSLGQGLEFLIYFQGNSAPDKSGLPSDRFSAERTGGSVSTLTIQRTQQEDSAVYLCASSFNRGKETQYFGPGTRLLVL.

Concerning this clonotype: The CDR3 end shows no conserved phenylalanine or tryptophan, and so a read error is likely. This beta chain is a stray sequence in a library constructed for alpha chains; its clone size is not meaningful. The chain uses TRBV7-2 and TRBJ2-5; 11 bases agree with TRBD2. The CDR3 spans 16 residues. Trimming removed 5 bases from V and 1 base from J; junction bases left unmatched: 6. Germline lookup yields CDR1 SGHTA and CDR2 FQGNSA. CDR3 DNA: TGTGCCAGCAGCCTATCCACTAGCGGGGGCCAAGAGACCCAGTACTTA. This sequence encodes CASSLSTSGGQETQYL.

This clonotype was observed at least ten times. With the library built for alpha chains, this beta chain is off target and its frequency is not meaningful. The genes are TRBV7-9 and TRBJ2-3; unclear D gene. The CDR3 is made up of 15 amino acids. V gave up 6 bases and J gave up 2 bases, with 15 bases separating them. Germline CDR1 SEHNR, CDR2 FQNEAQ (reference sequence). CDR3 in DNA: TGTGCCAGCAGATACGGGCGGACCGCCACAGATACGCAGTATTTT. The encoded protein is CASRYGRTATDTQYF.

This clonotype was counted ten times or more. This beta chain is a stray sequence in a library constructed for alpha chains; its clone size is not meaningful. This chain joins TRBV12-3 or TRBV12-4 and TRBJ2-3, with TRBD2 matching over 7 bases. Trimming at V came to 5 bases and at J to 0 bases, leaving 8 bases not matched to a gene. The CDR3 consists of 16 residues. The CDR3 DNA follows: TGTGCCAGCAGTGCGGGAGCGGGGCGTAGCACAGATACGCAGTATTTT. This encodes CASSAGAGRSTDTQYF.

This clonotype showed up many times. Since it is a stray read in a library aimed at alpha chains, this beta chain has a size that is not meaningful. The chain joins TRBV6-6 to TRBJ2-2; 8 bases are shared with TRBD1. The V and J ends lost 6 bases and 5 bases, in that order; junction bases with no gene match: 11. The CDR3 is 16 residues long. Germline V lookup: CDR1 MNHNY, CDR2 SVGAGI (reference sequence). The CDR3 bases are TGTGCCAGCAGGAGGACCGGCAGGGGGCATACCGGGGAGCTGTTTTTT. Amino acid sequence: CASRRTGRGHTGELFF.

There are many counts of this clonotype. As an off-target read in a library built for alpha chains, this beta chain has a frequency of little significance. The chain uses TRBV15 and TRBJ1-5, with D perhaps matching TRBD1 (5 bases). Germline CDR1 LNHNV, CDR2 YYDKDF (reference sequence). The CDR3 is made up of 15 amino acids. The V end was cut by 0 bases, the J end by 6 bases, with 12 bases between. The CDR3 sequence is CATSRDGWGSQPQHF. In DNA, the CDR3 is TGTGCCACCAGCAGAGATGGATGGGGGAGTCAGCCCCAGCATTTT.

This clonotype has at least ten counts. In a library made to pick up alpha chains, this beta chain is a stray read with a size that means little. The CDR3 sequence is CSAPGGTYEQYF. CDR3 DNA: TGCAGTGCCCCGGGGGGAACCTACGAGCAGTACTTC. This chain connects TRBV20-1 to TRBJ2-7, with TRBD2 matching over 7 bases. The length of the CDR3 is 12 residues. Germline loops: CDR1 DFQATT, CDR2 SNEGSKA (reference sequence). V shed 6 bases and J 2 bases; nucleotides not matched to a gene: 4.

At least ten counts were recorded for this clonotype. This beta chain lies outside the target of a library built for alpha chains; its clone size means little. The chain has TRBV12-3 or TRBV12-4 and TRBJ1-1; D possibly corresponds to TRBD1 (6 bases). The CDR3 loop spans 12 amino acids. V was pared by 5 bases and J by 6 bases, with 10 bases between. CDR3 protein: CASSIEGAEAFF. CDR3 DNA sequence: TGTGCCAGCAGTATTGAGGGGGCTGAAGCTTTCTTT.

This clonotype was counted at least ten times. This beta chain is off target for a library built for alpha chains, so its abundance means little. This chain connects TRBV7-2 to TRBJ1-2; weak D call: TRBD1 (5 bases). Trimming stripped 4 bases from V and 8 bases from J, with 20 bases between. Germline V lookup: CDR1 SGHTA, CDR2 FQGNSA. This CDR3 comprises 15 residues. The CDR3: CASSYRTDGGSGYTF. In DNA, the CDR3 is TGTGCCAGCAGCTACAGAACGGACGGGGGGTCGGGCTACACCTTC.

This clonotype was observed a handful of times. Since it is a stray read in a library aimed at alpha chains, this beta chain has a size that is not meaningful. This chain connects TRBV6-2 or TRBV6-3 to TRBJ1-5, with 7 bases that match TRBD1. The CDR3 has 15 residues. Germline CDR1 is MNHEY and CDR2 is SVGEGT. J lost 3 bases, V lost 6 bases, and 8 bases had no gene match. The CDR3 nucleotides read TGTGCCAGCAGAGAAGGGGGCCGTTTCAATCAGCCCCAGCATTTT. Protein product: CASREGGRFNQPQHF.

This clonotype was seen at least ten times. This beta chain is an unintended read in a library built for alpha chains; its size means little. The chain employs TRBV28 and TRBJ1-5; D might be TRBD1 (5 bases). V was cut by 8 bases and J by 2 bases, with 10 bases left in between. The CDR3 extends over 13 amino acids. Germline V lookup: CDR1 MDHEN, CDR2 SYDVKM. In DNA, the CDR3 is TGTGCCAGCCTTGGGGGAGGCAATCAGCCCCAGCATTTT. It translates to CASLGGGNQPQHF.

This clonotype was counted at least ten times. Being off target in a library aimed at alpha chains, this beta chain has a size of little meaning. The DNA of the CDR3 is TGCGCCAGCAGCTCTGGTCGCTTTAATGAAAAACTGTTTTTT. It encodes CASSSGRFNEKLFF. This chain connects TRBV5-1 to TRBJ1-4; D is unclear. CDR3 length: 14 residues. In germline, CDR1 is SGHRS, CDR2 YFSETQ. With 3 bases removed from V and 4 bases from J, the gap between germline ends came to 10 bases.

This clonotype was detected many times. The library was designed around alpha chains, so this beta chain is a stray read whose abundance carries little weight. This CDR3 reads CSARDAAGDSPLHF. CDR3 nucleotide sequence: TGCAGTGCTAGAGATGCGGCGGGGGATTCACCCCTCCACTTT. The chain employs TRBV20-1 and TRBJ1-6, with TRBD1 as a possible D gene (5 bases). Trimming took off 0 bases at V and 8 bases at J, with 11 bases between the two ends. Germline V CDR1 and CDR2: DFQATT, SNEGSKA (reference sequence). The CDR3 loop spans 14 amino acids.

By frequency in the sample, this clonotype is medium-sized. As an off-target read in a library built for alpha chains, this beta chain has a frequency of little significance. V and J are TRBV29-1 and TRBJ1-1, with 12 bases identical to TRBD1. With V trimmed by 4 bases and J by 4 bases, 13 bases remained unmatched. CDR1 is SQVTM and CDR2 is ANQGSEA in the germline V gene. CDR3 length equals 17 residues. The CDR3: CSVGTGTGGVPVTEAFF. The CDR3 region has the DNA TGCAGCGTTGGGACCGGGACAGGGGGCGTTCCGGTCACTGAAGCTTTCTTT.

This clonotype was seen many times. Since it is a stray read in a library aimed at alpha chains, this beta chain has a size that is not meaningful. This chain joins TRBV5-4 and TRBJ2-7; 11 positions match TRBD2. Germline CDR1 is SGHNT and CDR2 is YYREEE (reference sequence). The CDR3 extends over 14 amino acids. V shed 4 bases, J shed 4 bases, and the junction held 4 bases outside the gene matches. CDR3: CASSPTSGGYEQYF. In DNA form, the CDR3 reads TGTGCCAGCAGCCCTACTAGCGGGGGTTACGAGCAGTACTTC.

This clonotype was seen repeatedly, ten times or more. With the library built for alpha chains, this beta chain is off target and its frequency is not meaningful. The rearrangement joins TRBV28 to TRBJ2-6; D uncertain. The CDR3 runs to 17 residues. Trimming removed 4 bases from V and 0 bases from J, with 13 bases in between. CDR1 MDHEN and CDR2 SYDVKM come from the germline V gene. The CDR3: CASSSPFDSSGANVLTF. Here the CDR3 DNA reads TGTGCCAGCAGTTCCCCTTTTGACTCCTCTGGGGCCAACGTCCTGACTTTC. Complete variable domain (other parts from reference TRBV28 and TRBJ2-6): DVKVTQSSRYLVKRTGEKVFLECVQDMDHENMFWYRQDPGLGLRLIYFSYDVKMKEKGDIPEGYSVSREKKERFSLILESASTNQTSMYLCASSSPFDSSGANVLTFGAGSRLTVL.

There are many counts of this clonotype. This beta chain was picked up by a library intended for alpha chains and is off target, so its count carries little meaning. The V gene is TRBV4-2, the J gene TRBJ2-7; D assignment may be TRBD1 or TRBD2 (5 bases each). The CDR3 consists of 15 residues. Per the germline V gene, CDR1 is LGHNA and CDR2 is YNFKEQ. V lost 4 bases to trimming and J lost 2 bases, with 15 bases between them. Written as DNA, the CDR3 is TGTGCCAGCAGCCGAGAACCGGGACGGACCTACGAGCAGTACTTC. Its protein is CASSREPGRTYEQYF.

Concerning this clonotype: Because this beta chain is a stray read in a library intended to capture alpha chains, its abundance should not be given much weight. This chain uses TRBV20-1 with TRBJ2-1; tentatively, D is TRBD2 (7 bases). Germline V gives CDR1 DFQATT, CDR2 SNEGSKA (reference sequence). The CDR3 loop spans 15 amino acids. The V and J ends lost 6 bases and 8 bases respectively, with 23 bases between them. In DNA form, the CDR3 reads TGCAGTGCCAGGTCCCTTGGGGGGGCGGGGGATGAGCAGTTCTTC. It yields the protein CSARSLGGAGDEQFF.

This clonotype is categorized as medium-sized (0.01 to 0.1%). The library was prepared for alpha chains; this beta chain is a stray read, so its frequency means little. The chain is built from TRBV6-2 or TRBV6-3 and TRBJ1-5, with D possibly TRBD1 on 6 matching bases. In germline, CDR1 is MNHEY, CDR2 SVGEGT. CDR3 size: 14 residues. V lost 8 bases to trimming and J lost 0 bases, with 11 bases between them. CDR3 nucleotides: TGTGCCAGCTGGGACAACCTTAGCAATCAGCCCCAGCATTTT. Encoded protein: CASWDNLSNQPQHF.

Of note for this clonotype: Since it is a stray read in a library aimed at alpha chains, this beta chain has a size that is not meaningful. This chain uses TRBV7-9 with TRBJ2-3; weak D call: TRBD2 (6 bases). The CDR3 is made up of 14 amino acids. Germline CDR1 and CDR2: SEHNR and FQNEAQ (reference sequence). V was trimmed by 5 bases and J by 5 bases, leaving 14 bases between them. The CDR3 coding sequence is TGTGCCAGCAGCCAGGCGGGGAATCGAGATACGCAGTATTTT. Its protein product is CASSQAGNRDTQYF.

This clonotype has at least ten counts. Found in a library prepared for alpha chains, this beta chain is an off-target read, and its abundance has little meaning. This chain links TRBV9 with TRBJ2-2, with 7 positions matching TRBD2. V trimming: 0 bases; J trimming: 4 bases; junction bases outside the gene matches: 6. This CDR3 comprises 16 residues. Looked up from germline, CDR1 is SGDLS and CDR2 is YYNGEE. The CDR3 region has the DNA TGTGCCAGCAGCGTAGCCAGCGGGGCGATCACCGGGGAGCTGTTTTTT. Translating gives CASSVASGAITGELFF.

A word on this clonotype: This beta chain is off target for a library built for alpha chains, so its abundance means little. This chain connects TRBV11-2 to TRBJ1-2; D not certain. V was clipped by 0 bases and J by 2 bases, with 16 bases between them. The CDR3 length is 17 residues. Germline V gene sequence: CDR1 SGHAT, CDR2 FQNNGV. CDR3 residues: CASSLDLTAGLNYGYTF. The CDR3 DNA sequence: TGTGCCAGCAGCTTAGATCTCACAGCAGGCCTAAACTATGGCTACACCTTC.

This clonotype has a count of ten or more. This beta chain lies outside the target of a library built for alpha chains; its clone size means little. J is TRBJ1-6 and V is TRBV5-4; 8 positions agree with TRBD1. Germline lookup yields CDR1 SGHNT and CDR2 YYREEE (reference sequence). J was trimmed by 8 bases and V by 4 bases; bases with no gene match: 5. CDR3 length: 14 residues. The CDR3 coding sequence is TGTGCCAGCAGCCAGGACAGGGAATATTCACCCCTCCACTTT. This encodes CASSQDREYSPLHF.

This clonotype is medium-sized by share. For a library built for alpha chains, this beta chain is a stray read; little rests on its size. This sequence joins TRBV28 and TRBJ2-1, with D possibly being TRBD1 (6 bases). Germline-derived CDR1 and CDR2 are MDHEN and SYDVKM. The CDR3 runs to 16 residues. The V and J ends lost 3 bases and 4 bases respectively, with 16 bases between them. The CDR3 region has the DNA TGTGCCAGCAGTTTTTTGGACAGATGCGCTTACAATGAGCAGTTCTTC. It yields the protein CASSFLDRCAYNEQFF.